A single sample gave rise to the 8 T cell receptor beta chains below, sequenced in a study of cytomegalovirus exposure and HLA in healthy donors. The PCR made use of 60 Vbeta and 13 Jbeta primers. TCRdb's copy holds only in-frame clones and misses some; the assay was immunoSEQ multiplex PCR. The table lists about 98,000 clones, less than 85% of them singletons, with under 2% in the top ten. The material sequenced was PBMCs. The receptors originated from a male donor in good health and CMV-seronegative.

The chain recombines TRBV4-3 with TRBJ1-4; 10 nucleotides match TRBD1. Trimming took 0 bases from V and 6 from J; bases not matched to a gene: 1. The CDR3 totals 15 residues. Germline V lookup: CDR1 LGHNA, CDR2 YSLEER. This chain's CDR3 is CASSQEGTGDEKLFF. The CDR3 DNA is TGCGCCAGCAGCCAAGAGGGGACAGGGGATGAAAAACTGTTTTTT.

The chain carries TRBV27 and TRBJ2-5; TRBD2 might be the D (7 bases). The CDR3 covers 15 residues. Germline CDR1 reads MNHEY; CDR2 reads SMNVEV (reference sequence). Trimming left V 9 bases short and J 5 bases short, with 22 bases between. The CDR3 DNA reads TGTGCCAGGAAGCCGGGGGGCAGGGTAGGGGAGACCCAGTACTTC. This sequence encodes CARKPGGRVGETQYF.

This rearrangement joins TRBV2 to TRBJ2-7, with D possibly matching TRBD2 (5 bases). Trimming left V 10 bases short and J 7 bases short, with 29 bases between. Germline CDR1 reads SNHLY; CDR2 reads FYNNEI. The CDR3 contains 16 residues. The CDR3 nucleotides read TGTGCCATCAGAAAGGTTGGCGGGCCGGGTTCTAGGGAGCAGTACTTC. It specifies CAIRKVGGPGSREQYF.

In this sample, this clone turned up a few times. This chain links TRBV19 with TRBJ2-1, with TRBD2 matching 9 bases. This CDR3 is 15 amino acids long. The V and J ends lost 5 bases and 8 bases, in that order; junction bases with no gene match: 10. Germline lookup yields CDR1 LNHDA and CDR2 SQIVND (reference sequence). CDR3 bases: TGTGCCAGTAGTTCGCGGGAGGGCCTTACGGATGAGCAGTTCTTC. Translated: CASSSREGLTDEQFF.

The rearrangement links TRBV27 to TRBJ1-2, with 9 nucleotides matching TRBD1. The CDR3 covers 15 residues. Germline lookup yields CDR1 MNHEY and CDR2 SMNVEV (reference sequence). Unmatched junction bases numbered 12, after V lost 6 bases and J lost 7 bases. CDR3 residues: CASSRGGQGSGGYTF. For the CDR3, the DNA is TGTGCCAGCAGCCGAGGGGGACAGGGATCGGGTGGCTACACCTTC.

This clone was observed once. The chain uses TRBV5-1 and TRBJ1-3; D remains ambiguous. The CDR3 is 14 amino acids. Trimming removed 2 bases at V and 0 bases at J, with 6 bases between. Germline-derived CDR1 and CDR2 are SGHRS and YFSETQ. CDR3 residues: CASSFMSSGNTIYF. CDR3 nucleotides: TGCGCCAGCAGCTTCATGAGCTCTGGAAACACCATATATTTT.

This sequence joins TRBV11-2 and TRBJ1-2, with TRBD1 as a possible D gene (5 bases). CDR1 is SGHAT and CDR2 is FQNNGV in the germline V gene. CDR3 length: 15 residues. Trimming took off 5 bases at V and 6 bases at J, with 19 bases between the two ends. CDR3 sequence reads: CASSPPGVTANGYTF. The CDR3 DNA reads TGTGCCAGCAGCCCTCCGGGGGTAACCGCTAATGGCTACACCTTC.

The chain links TRBV27 to TRBJ2-2, with 7 bases fitting TRBD2. J lost 4 bases, V lost 5 bases, and 7 bases had no gene match. CDR3 length equals 15 residues. CDR1 and CDR2 (germline): MNHEY, SMNVEV (reference sequence). The chain's CDR3 is CASSHSGMSTGELFF. The DNA for the CDR3 is TGTGCCAGCAGTCACAGCGGGATGTCCACCGGGGAGCTGTTTTTT.